These T cell receptor beta chains were read from a single sample in a study of a mutant IDH1 vaccine in newly diagnosed glioma. Assay: immunoSEQ multiplex PCR; the TCRdb copy retains only in-frame clones and omits some. The data show fewer than 45,000 clones, around 90% seen once. The antigens these receptors bind are not known. The starting material was PBMCs, obtained from a glioma patient whose treatment included an IDH1 peptide vaccine. All receptors come from a man aged 50 or older with glioma. Both conserved end residues are part of each CDR3. The D gene is left open where the match is weak. Expanded clones are given a class, and other clones once, few, many or no size at all.

cdr3_length	j_call	d_call	clone_size	v_call	cdr3_aa	cdr3_nt
16	TRBJ1-1	.	.	TRBV5-1	CASSLAGSSMNTEAFF	TGCGCCAGCAGCTTGGCCGGCAGCAGCATGAACACTGAAGCTTTCTTT
13	TRBJ1-1	TRBD1	.	TRBV19	CATRTGGNTEAFF	TGTGCCACGCGGACAGGCGGGAACACTGAAGCTTTCTTT
15	TRBJ2-7	.	.	TRBV15	CATSREGQVEHEQYF	TGTGCCACCAGCAGAGAAGGGCAGGTTGAGCACGAGCAGTATTTC
16	TRBJ1-1	.	.	TRBV27	CASSLYQGGRPTEAFF	TGTGCCAGCAGTTTATATCAGGGAGGGAGACCCACTGAAGCTTTCTTT
15	TRBJ2-7	TRBD1	few	TRBV14	CASSQENRGTYEQYF	TGTGCCAGCAGCCAAGAAAACAGGGGGACCTACGAGCAGTACTTC
11	TRBJ2-1	.	.	TRBV5-1	CASSATLEQFF	TGCGCCAGCAGCGCCACCCTGGAGCAGTTCTTC
18	TRBJ1-5	TRBD1	.	TRBV4-1	CASSQVTGQGFGNQPQHF	TGCGCCAGCAGCCAAGTTACAGGACAGGGGTTTGGCAATCAGCCCCAGCATTTT
17	TRBJ2-2	TRBD2	.	TRBV19	CASTSWGGIRYTGELFF	TGTGCCAGTACCTCGTGGGGGGGTATTCGGTACACCGGGGAGCTGTTTTTT
14	TRBJ1-1	.	.	TRBV6-6	CASSYPERNTEAFF	TGTGCCAGCAGTTACCCGGAGAGGAACACTGAAGCTTTCTTT
13	TRBJ1-1	.	few	TRBV29-1	CSVVGHGTTEAFF	TGCAGCGTTGTGGGACACGGAACCACTGAAGCTTTCTTT
17	TRBJ2-3	TRBD2	.	TRBV19	CASRRTGTSGGSDTQYF	TGTGCCAGTAGGAGGACCGGGACTAGCGGGGGATCAGATACGCAGTATTTT
15	TRBJ2-7	.	.	TRBV10-2	CASTPRVQQGYEQYF	TGCGCCAGCACCCCGAGGGTTCAACAGGGCTACGAGCAGTACTTC
15	TRBJ2-3	.	.	TRBV4-2	CASSPTSWAADTQYF	TGTGCCAGCAGCCCCACTAGCTGGGCGGCAGATACGCAGTATTTT
14	TRBJ1-2	.	.	TRBV28	CASTRRGRNYGYTF	TGTGCCAGCACCCGAAGGGGCAGGAACTATGGCTACACCTTC
13	TRBJ1-2	TRBD1	.	TRBV6-5	CASSDGGQYGYTF	TGTGCCAGCAGCGACGGGGGACAGTATGGCTACACCTTC
13	TRBJ2-5	TRBD2	.	TRBV30	CAWSLLAGETQYF	TGTGCCTGGAGTTTGCTAGCGGGAGAGACCCAGTACTTC
16	TRBJ2-3	TRBD2	.	TRBV29-1	CSVELGLAGSTDTQYF	TGCAGCGTTGAATTGGGACTAGCGGGGAGCACAGATACGCAGTATTTT
13	TRBJ2-1	.	.	TRBV27	CASRNPRSNEQFF	TGTGCCAGCAGGAACCCCCGGAGCAATGAGCAGTTCTTC
17	TRBJ1-6	.	.	TRBV9	CASSVDHRGGINSPLHF	TGTGCCAGCAGCGTAGACCACCGTGGGGGAATTAATTCACCCCTCCACTTT
20	TRBJ2-3	.	.	TRBV14	CASSQGRIGSGLRSTDTQYF	TGTGCCAGCAGCCAAGGGCGGATCGGGTCAGGGCTTCGGAGCACAGATACGCAGTATTTT
14	TRBJ1-1	.	once	TRBV18	CASSNQEGNTEAFF	TGTGCCAGCTCCAATCAAGAGGGGAACACTGAAGCTTTCTTT
16	TRBJ1-5	.	.	TRBV4-3	CASSQDRGWGNQPQHF	TGCGCCAGCAGCCAAGATCGGGGTTGGGGCAATCAGCCCCAGCATTTT
14	TRBJ2-3	.	.	TRBV2	CASSAEGKADTQYF	TGTGCCAGTTCCGCGGAGGGCAAGGCAGATACGCAGTATTTT
16	TRBJ1-4	.	.	TRBV19	CASSPTRGSTNEKLFF	TGTGCCAGTAGTCCGACCCGGGGTTCAACTAATGAAAAACTGTTTTTT
15	TRBJ2-7	TRBD1	.	TRBV27	CASSLSGQGPYEQYF	TGTGCCAGCAGTTTATCGGGACAGGGGCCCTACGAGCAGTACTTC
14	TRBJ2-7	.	.	TRBV5-6	CASTPGFSSYEQYF	TGTGCCAGCACCCCAGGGTTTAGCTCCTACGAGCAGTACTTC